The 5 T cell receptor beta chains listed next were all sequenced from one sample in a study of T cell repertoires in cytomegalovirus infection. A single record per CDR3 protein comes from TCRdb applying MiXCR to the reads. There are some 200,000 distinct CDR3 sequences in the sample; roughly 9% occur only once, and about 4.6% lies in the top ten. The sample comprised PBMCs. Receptor source: a human donor in good health (CMV status not recorded). Some clones in this sample may be carry-over from other donors' samples.

This clonotype was observed a few times. The rearrangement uses TRBV4-1 and TRBJ1-5; maybe TRBD1 (6 bases). Germline V lookup: CDR1 MGHRA, CDR2 YSYEKL. V dropped 0 bases and J dropped 6 bases, with 12 bases sitting between them. The CDR3 spans 15 residues. CDR3 loop: CASSQDFGRGQPQHF. The CDR3 DNA follows: TGCGCCAGCAGCCAAGATTTTGGCAGGGGTCAGCCCCAGCATTTT.

In this sample, this clonotype turned up a few times. The V call is TRBV4-3, the J call TRBJ1-1, with a weak D call TRBD1 (6 bases). The CDR3 has 16 residues. Trimming cost V 0 bases and J 11 bases, with 22 bases left between them. CDR1 and CDR2 (germline): LGHNA, YSLEER. For the CDR3, the DNA is TGCGCCAGCAGCCAAGATACTGGGCAGGGGAAAGTTGGGGCTTTCTTT. Translated, it gives CASSQDTGQGKVGAFF.

This chain connects TRBV20-1 to TRBJ1-5; 7 bases agree with TRBD1. This CDR3 has 16 amino acids. The junction had 14 bases not matched to a gene; V was cut back by 5 bases and J by 4 bases. Germline V CDR1 and CDR2: DFQATT, SNEGSKA (reference sequence). CDR3 nucleotides: TGCAGTGCTCTACCGTCGACAGGGAACGTAAATCAGCCCCAGCATTTT. This translates into CSALPSTGNVNQPQHF.

This clonotype was counted ten times or more. The rearrangement links TRBV7-8 to TRBJ2-1; a possible D gene is TRBD2 (8 bases). The CDR3 has 19 amino acids. Germline values: CDR1 SGHVS, CDR2 FQNEAQ. V lost 1 base to trimming and J lost 1 base, with 20 bases between them. The CDR3 region has the DNA TGTGCCAGCAGCTTAGACAGGGGTTGGAGCGGGGGTTCCTACAATGAGCAGTTCTTC. This codes for CASSLDRGWSGGSYNEQFF. Combining the CDR3 with reference TRBV7-8 and TRBJ2-1 gives the whole variable domain GAGVSQSPRYKVAKRGQDVALRCDPISGHVSLFWYQQALGQGPEFLTYFQNEAQLDKSGLPSDRFFAERPEGSVSTLKIQRTQQEDSAVYLCASSLDRGWSGGSYNEQFFGPGTRLTVL.

Comments on this clonotype: A junction boundary mismatches the germline segment, possibly from a read error. This rearrangement joins TRBV6-2 or TRBV6-3 to TRBJ1-5; the D gene is possibly TRBD1 (5 bases). The CDR3 loop spans 12 amino acids. Per germline, CDR1 MNHEY and CDR2 SVGEGT. The CDR3 sequence is CASSYSSTDKDF. In nucleotides, the CDR3 is TGTGCCAGCAGTTATAGTAGCACGGACAAGGATTTT.